The 28 T cell receptor beta chains below come from one sample, sequenced in a study of T cell repertoires in cytomegalovirus infection. TCRdb reanalysed the reads using MiXCR and keeps one entry per CDR3 protein. The sample has approximately 910,000 distinct CDR3 sequences, roughly 30% seen once. Their target antigens are unknown. The source material was cultured CD8+ T cells from PBMCs, sampled from culture after CMV antigen stimulation. These receptors were collected from a human donor in good health (CMV status not recorded). Some clones in this sample may be carry-over from other donors' samples.

The chain is built from TRBV2 and TRBJ2-7; no clear D. The germline V and J ends were trimmed by 7 bases and 0 bases, with 10 bases remaining between them. Germline assignment: CDR1 SNHLY and CDR2 FYNNEI. The CDR3 has 13 residues. The CDR3: CASIGSGSYEQYF. The CDR3 DNA follows: TGTGCCAGCATCGGATCAGGCTCCTACGAGCAGTACTTC.

The genes are TRBV6-5 and TRBJ2-1; the match to TRBD2 covers 9 bases. The junction had 4 bases not matched to a gene; V was cut back by 1 base and J by 6 bases. The CDR3 is made up of 15 amino acids. Germline V gives CDR1 MNHEY, CDR2 SVGAGI. The chain's CDR3 is CASSYFAGGFNEQFF. DNA for the CDR3: TGTGCCAGCAGTTACTTTGCGGGGGGGTTCAATGAGCAGTTCTTC.

This chain uses TRBV15 with TRBJ1-4; D uncertain. The CDR3 has 12 residues. Germline V gene data show CDR1 as LNHNV and CDR2 as YYDKDF (reference sequence). The V end was cut by 3 bases, the J end by 7 bases, with 6 bases between. CDR3 amino acids: CATSSDAEKLFF. As DNA, the CDR3 is TGTGCCACCAGCAGCGACGCTGAAAAACTGTTTTTT.

This clonotype appeared a single time. The chain has TRBV4-1 and TRBJ1-1; TRBD1 agrees at 8 bases. Germline V CDR1 and CDR2: MGHRA, YSYEKL. This CDR3 has 16 amino acids. J gave up 0 bases and V 4 bases, and 7 bases lay outside the gene matches. The DNA for the CDR3 is TGCGCCAGCAGCCCTGGGACAGGTTGGATGAACACTGAAGCTTTCTTT. Translated, it gives CASSPGTGWMNTEAFF.

V gene TRBV10-1 combines with J gene TRBJ1-1; D is unclear. The CDR3 length is 14 residues. Trimming took 4 bases from V and 1 from J, leaving 10 bases between them. The germline CDR1 and CDR2 sequences are WNHNN and SYGVQD (reference sequence). As DNA, the CDR3 is TGCGCCAGCAGTGCCCTCCTTAAGAACACTGAAGCTTTCTTT. As protein: CASSALLKNTEAFF.

This clonotype was counted many times. The chain joins TRBV7-6 to TRBJ2-1, with D perhaps TRBD2 (6 bases). The V gene's germline CDR1 is SGHVS and CDR2 FNYEAQ. The V gene lost 3 bases and the J gene lost 2 bases, with 17 bases spanning the gap. The CDR3 is made up of 17 amino acids. CDR3 sequence: CASSLTGAEGPYNEQFF. CDR3 nucleotide sequence: TGTGCCAGCAGCTTGACGGGAGCGGAGGGTCCCTACAATGAGCAGTTCTTC.

V and J are TRBV7-9 and TRBJ1-2, with 7 bases identical to TRBD1. With 1 base clipped from V and 4 bases from J, the junction kept 3 bases outside the gene matches. The CDR3 spans 14 residues. The germline V gene has CDR1 SEHNR and CDR2 FQNEAQ (reference sequence). The CDR3 DNA follows: TGTGCCAGCAGCTTAGGGGACAGTCTCTATGGCTACACCTTC. Its protein is CASSLGDSLYGYTF.

This sequence joins TRBV4-1 and TRBJ1-2; no clear D gene. Trimming took 0 bases from V and 2 from J, leaving 7 bases between them. Germline V gives CDR1 MGHRA, CDR2 YSYEKL. There are 14 residues in the CDR3. CDR3: CASSQDRLNYGYTF. Here the CDR3 DNA reads TGCGCCAGCAGCCAAGATAGGTTGAACTATGGCTACACCTTC.

In regard to this clonotype: One end of the junction varies from germline; a read error may be responsible. The chain links TRBV7-4 to TRBJ1-2; 8 nucleotides agree with TRBD1. CDR3 size: 14 residues. Germline V gene sequence: CDR1 SGHVT, CDR2 SQSDAQ. The CDR3 region is CVSGGQVQHYGYTF. In DNA, the CDR3 is TGTGTCAGCGGGGGACAGGTTCAGCACTATGGCTACACCTTC.

This clonotype was counted between two and nine times. J is TRBJ2-7 and V is TRBV19; 8 bases fit TRBD1. The germline gives CDR1 LNHDA, CDR2 SQIVND (reference sequence). The CDR3 totals 15 residues. With 7 bases clipped from V and 6 bases from J, the junction kept 14 bases outside the gene matches. This CDR3 is CASTPGGRGPREQYF. The CDR3 DNA reads TGTGCCAGTACCCCTGGGGGCAGGGGGCCACGCGAGCAGTACTTC.

V and J are TRBV27 and TRBJ1-2; 8 bases agree with TRBD1. After removal of 3 bases from V and 2 bases from J, the junction contained 5 bases not matched to a gene. Germline CDR1 reads MNHEY; CDR2 reads SMNVEV (reference sequence). The CDR3 extends over 15 amino acids. CDR3 DNA sequence: TGTGCCAGCAGTTTTGGAGACAGGGGCAACTATGGCTACACCTTC. It specifies CASSFGDRGNYGYTF.

This clonotype was counted only a few times. V and J are TRBV7-6 and TRBJ2-4; 8 bases match TRBD1. Germline V CDR1 and CDR2: SGHVS, FNYEAQ. The CDR3 extends over 14 amino acids. The V and J ends lost 5 bases and 6 bases, in that order; junction bases with no gene match: 6. CDR3 amino acids: CASSSRDRTNIQYF. The CDR3 coding sequence is TGTGCCAGCAGCAGCCGGGACAGGACAAACATTCAGTACTTC.

This clonotype was found many times. This chain connects TRBV7-2 to TRBJ2-3; either TRBD1 or TRBD2 may supply D (6 bases each). CDR1 and CDR2 (germline): SGHTA, FQGNSA. The CDR3 loop spans 17 amino acids. Trimming pared 2 bases from V and 1 base from J, leaving 16 bases between. The CDR3 region is CASSLYGSGAGTDTQYF. The CDR3 DNA is TGTGCCAGCAGCTTATACGGCTCGGGGGCCGGCACAGATACGCAGTATTTT.

This clonotype was observed at least ten times. The CDR3 sequence: CASSLNDRASSYEQYF. CDR3 bases: TGTGCCAGCAGCCTGAATGACAGGGCCAGTTCCTACGAGCAGTACTTC. The V gene is TRBV7-6, the J gene TRBJ2-7; 7 nucleotides match TRBD1. The CDR3 runs to 16 residues. V lost 5 bases to trimming and J lost 1 base; unmatched junction nucleotides: 11. Germline V gene sequence: CDR1 SGHVS, CDR2 FNYEAQ.

This clonotype was observed a few times. The J gene is TRBJ1-1, the V gene TRBV7-9, with D perhaps matching TRBD1 (6 bases). This CDR3 comprises 15 residues. The V gene lost 4 bases and the J gene lost 0 bases, with 12 bases spanning the gap. Germline CDR1 and CDR2: SEHNR and FQNEAQ (reference sequence). In DNA, the CDR3 is TGTGCCAGCAGCTACCCGGACAGATTGAACACTGAAGCTTTCTTT. Its translation: CASSYPDRLNTEAFF.

This clonotype was found once. V usage is TRBV19 and J usage is TRBJ1-2; weak D call: TRBD1 (6 bases). The germline V and J ends were trimmed by 8 bases and 6 bases, with 22 bases remaining between them. Germline CDR1 LNHDA, CDR2 SQIVND (reference sequence). The CDR3 consists of 15 residues. The CDR3 DNA reads as TGTGCCAGTGCCCGGCATTTGGGGGCGTGGGATGGCTACACCTTC. This sequence encodes CASARHLGAWDGYTF.

The sample holds a few counts of this clonotype. The chain joins TRBV6-1 to TRBJ2-7; D gene ambiguous. Germline values: CDR1 MNHNS, CDR2 SASEGT. The CDR3 spans 16 residues. V lost 6 bases and J 0 bases, leaving 18 bases between the germline ends. This CDR3 reads CASSDRKGFSSYEQYF. The CDR3 bases are TGTGCCAGCAGCGACCGTAAAGGATTCAGCTCCTACGAGCAGTACTTC.

About this clonotype itself: Germline and junction disagree at one end, which may indicate a read error. V is TRBV7-7 and J is TRBJ2-3; 8 nucleotides align to TRBD2. Germline CDR1 reads SSHAT; CDR2 reads FNYEAQ (reference sequence). The CDR3 runs 13 residues. CDR3 residues: CASSPGGANTQYF. CDR3 bases: TGTGCTAGCAGCCCGGGAGGGGCAAATACGCAGTATTTT.

This clonotype has more than one count but fewer than ten. V is TRBV29-1 and J is TRBJ2-1, with 12 nucleotides matching TRBD2. The CDR3 extends over 15 amino acids. Germline V CDR1 and CDR2: SQVTM, ANQGSEA. V lost 3 bases and J lost 9; bases outside the gene matches: 9. Here the CDR3 reads CSVEETSGGWSEQFF. The DNA of the CDR3 is TGCAGCGTTGAGGAAACTAGCGGGGGGTGGTCTGAGCAGTTCTTC.

This clonotype was recorded only once. The chain carries TRBV4-1 and TRBJ2-5, with TRBD1 identical over 10 bases. Trimming cost V 0 bases and J 1 base; bases outside gene matches: 8. Germline V CDR1 and CDR2: MGHRA, YSYEKL. The CDR3 is 18 residues long. CDR3 sequence reads: CASSQEGGQGSFQETQYF. The CDR3 region has the DNA TGCGCCAGCAGCCAAGAGGGGGGACAGGGGTCTTTCCAAGAGACCCAGTACTTC.

The J gene is TRBJ2-1, the V gene TRBV15; 14 bases map to TRBD2. The CDR3 extends over 16 amino acids. The trim removed 5 bases at V and 4 bases at J, leaving 4 bases unmatched. Germline V lookup: CDR1 LNHNV, CDR2 YYDKDF (reference sequence). The CDR3 region has the DNA TGTGCCACCAGCCGGACTAGCGGGGGGTTTTACAATGAGCAGTTCTTC. Encoded protein: CATSRTSGGFYNEQFF.

The V call is TRBV6-6, the J call TRBJ1-2, with a tentative D call TRBD1 (6 bases). The CDR3 sequence is 14 residues long. V gave up 5 bases and J gave up 7 bases, with 17 bases separating them. Germline V lookup: CDR1 MNHNY, CDR2 SVGAGI (reference sequence). The CDR3 DNA follows: TGTGCCAGCAGTAGGGGCTCGGGGGCCAGTGGCTACACCTTC. Its translation: CASSRGSGASGYTF.

This clonotype has only a few counts. The V gene is TRBV4-1, the J gene TRBJ2-1; weak D call: TRBD2 (6 bases). The CDR3 has 17 residues. V dropped 4 bases and J dropped 3 bases, with 19 bases sitting between them. CDR1 and CDR2 (germline): MGHRA, YSYEKL. CDR3 amino acids: CASSRKASGTDYNEQFF. CDR3 sequence (DNA): TGCGCCAGCAGCCGCAAGGCATCCGGGACTGACTACAATGAGCAGTTCTTC.

This chain connects TRBV6-1 to TRBJ2-7; TRBD1 is a possible D gene (5 bases). Germline assignment: CDR1 MNHNS and CDR2 SASEGT. CDR3 length equals 12 residues. V lost 6 bases and J lost 5, with 11 bases in between. CDR3 nucleotide sequence: TGTGCCAGCAGCCCGGACATGCACGAGCAGTACGTC. Translated, it gives CASSPDMHEQYV.

Only a few counts were recorded for this clonotype. The chain uses TRBV6-5 and TRBJ2-3, with D possibly being TRBD1 (6 bases). Germline-derived CDR1 and CDR2 are MNHEY and SVGAGI. CDR3 length: 15 residues. Deletions cut 6 bases from V and 1 base from J, with 14 bases between. The CDR3 nucleotides read TGTGCCAGCAGACCACGGGACACTCGCACAGATACGCAGTATTTT. It yields the protein CASRPRDTRTDTQYF.

In its sample, this clonotype was seen once. The J gene is TRBJ2-1, the V gene TRBV7-9; either TRBD1 or TRBD2 may fit D (5 bases each). This CDR3 comprises 12 residues. In germline, CDR1 is SEHNR, CDR2 FQNEAQ (reference sequence). Trimming left V 5 bases short and J 10 bases short, with 12 bases between. CDR3 amino acids: CASSQQEEEQFF. The CDR3 nucleotides read TGTGCCAGCAGCCAACAGGAGGAAGAGCAGTTCTTC.

This clonotype was recorded a few times. The rearrangement links TRBV10-3 to TRBJ2-2; D is ambiguous. CDR1 and CDR2 from the germline V gene are ENHRY and SYGVKD. The CDR3 loop spans 15 amino acids. With 3 bases removed from V and 0 bases from J, the gap between germline ends came to 8 bases. The CDR3: CAISDKGTNTGELFF. The CDR3 DNA reads TGTGCCATCAGTGATAAGGGTACGAACACCGGGGAGCTGTTTTTT.

V gene TRBV5-6 combines with J gene TRBJ2-7; D remains ambiguous. The germline V gene encodes CDR1 SGHDT and CDR2 YYEEEE. V gave up 1 base and J gave up 3 bases, with 11 bases separating them. This CDR3 region has 14 residues. CDR3 DNA sequence: TGTGCCAGCAGCTTGTTCACGGATCTCTACGAGCAGTACGTC. This encodes CASSLFTDLYEQYV.